What follows are 13 T cell receptor beta chains derived from one specimen sequenced in a study of blood T cells in healthy people across ages. The authors ran a second PCR of roughly 6 to 12 cycles using a sample-barcoded 5' primer and a J-beta primer mix. TCRdb reprocessed the 5' RACE reads with MiXCR, giving one entry per CDR3 protein. The sample shows around 1,600,000 distinct CDR3 sequences, 35% to 45% of them seen only once. The sequencing input was blood. The source of these receptors is a woman aged 18 to 35 in good health.

The gene calls are TRBV20-1 and TRBJ2-1; 10 nucleotides align to TRBD1. The germline gives CDR1 DFQATT, CDR2 SNEGSKA (reference sequence). J lost 6 bases, V lost 5 bases, and 10 bases had no gene match. There are 15 residues in the CDR3. Here the CDR3 reads CSARSFRTGGNEQFF. In DNA, the CDR3 is TGCAGTGCTCGATCCTTCAGGACAGGGGGCAATGAGCAGTTCTTC.

V and J are TRBV24-1 and TRBJ2-3, with TRBD2 identical over 13 bases. The junction had 4 bases not matched to a gene; V was cut back by 3 bases and J by 5 bases. The length of the CDR3 is 16 residues. Germline assignment: CDR1 KGHDR and CDR2 SFDVKD. The CDR3 nucleotides read TGTGCCACCAGTGATACTAGCGGGAGGGCCGTAGATACGCAGTATTTT. This translates into CATSDTSGRAVDTQYF.

CDR3 in amino acids: CASSFTRRSTEAFF. The CDR3, as DNA: TGTGCCAGCAGTTTCACGCGGCGATCTACTGAAGCTTTCTTT. This sequence joins TRBV12-3 or TRBV12-4 and TRBJ1-1; no reliable D call. V lost 3 bases and J 5 bases, leaving 13 bases between the germline ends. CDR3 length: 14 amino acids.

This rearrangement joins TRBV21-1 to TRBJ2-1; the table assigns TRBD1, which was not confirmed against the DNA. TRBV21-1 counts as a pseudogene. The CDR3 has 17 residues. This CDR3 reads CASSAPVLGSSYNEQFF. CDR3 DNA sequence: TGTGCCAGCAGTGCGCCAGTACTAGGGAGCTCCTACAATGAGCAGTTCTTC.

In DNA, the CDR3 is TGCAGTGCTCAAGACAGGGTCGGAGACTATGGCTACACCTTC. Translating it yields CSAQDRVGDYGYTF. This rearrangement joins TRBV20-1 to TRBJ1-2; 7 nucleotides line up with TRBD1. V shed 5 bases, J shed 3 bases, and the junction held 9 bases outside the gene matches. CDR1 is DFQATT and CDR2 is SNEGSKA in the germline V gene (reference sequence). The CDR3 has 14 amino acids.

The V call is TRBV18, the J call TRBJ2-4, with TRBD1 matching over 9 bases. TRBJ2-7 explains the end of the DNA better; the J call may be wrong. The CDR3 covers 15 residues. Germline lookup yields CDR1 KGHSH and CDR2 LQKENI. The CDR3 DNA sequence: TGTGCCAGCTCACCATCGGGACAGGGAGTCTACGAGCAGTACTTC. Residues: CASSPSGQGVYEQYF.

About this clonotype itself: The junction departs from the called germline gene at one end, perhaps through a read error. This chain links TRBV5-1 with TRBJ2-7, with D perhaps TRBD2 (6 bases). Per the germline V gene, CDR1 is SGHRS and CDR2 is YFSETQ. This CDR3 is built from 11 residues. In DNA, the CDR3 is TGCGCCACCAGCTTGGAGGGCGAGCAGTACTTC. The encoded protein is CATSLEGEQYF.

This chain links TRBV29-1 with TRBJ2-5, with 7 bases lining up with TRBD2. Germline values: CDR1 SQVTM, CDR2 ANQGSEA. The CDR3 is 11 residues long. This CDR3 is CSGGTGETQYF. The CDR3 DNA sequence: TGCTCGGGGGGTACGGGGGAGACCCAGTACTTC.

This chain joins TRBV7-2 and TRBJ2-5; TRBD2 agrees at 7 bases. There are 17 residues in the CDR3. Unmatched junction bases numbered 19, after V lost 1 base and J lost 11 bases. CDR1 SGHTA and CDR2 FQGNSA come from the germline V gene. CDR3 bases: TGTGCCAGCAGCTTAGTAGGGAGGGCGGCCTCCTACAATGAGCAGTACTTC. It yields the protein CASSLVGRAASYNEQYF.

The chain has TRBV15 and TRBJ1-5, with D possibly TRBD1 on 6 matching bases. The CDR3 is made up of 15 amino acids. The germline V gene encodes CDR1 LNHNV and CDR2 YYDKDF (reference sequence). V lost 0 bases, J lost 6 bases, and 12 bases lay in between. CDR3 sequence reads: CATSRDLEGGQPQHF. As DNA, the CDR3 is TGTGCCACCAGCAGAGATCTGGAGGGGGGTCAGCCCCAGCATTTT.

This chain uses TRBV5-1 with TRBJ2-3; D tentatively reads TRBD1 or TRBD2 (6 bases each). CDR1 and CDR2 (germline): SGHRS, YFSETQ. Trimming stripped 4 bases from V and 6 bases from J, with 15 bases between. CDR3 length equals 14 residues. Written as DNA, the CDR3 is TGCGCCAGCAGCCTCCCGGGGGCCGCGGATACGCAGTATTTT. Translating it yields CASSLPGAADTQYF.

The genes are TRBV11-2 and TRBJ2-1; D unresolved. The V end lost 2 bases, the J end lost 10 bases, and 9 bases lay between the germline ends. The CDR3 is 12 amino acids. From germline, CDR1 is SGHAT and CDR2 FQNNGV. This CDR3 is CASSLLVGEQFF. Written as DNA, the CDR3 is TGTGCCAGCAGCTTATTAGTGGGAGAGCAGTTCTTC. Supplemented by reference TRBV11-2 and TRBJ2-1, the full variable domain reads EAGVAQSPRYKIIEKRQSVAFWCNPISGHATLYWYQQILGQGPKLLIQFQNNGVVDDSQLPKDRFSAERLKGVDSTLKIQPAKLEDSAVYLCASSLLVGEQFFGPGTRLTVL.

This clonotype was picked up a small number of times. This sequence joins TRBV12-3 or TRBV12-4 and TRBJ1-4; D is ambiguous. This CDR3 is 16 amino acids long. The V end was cut by 0 bases, the J end by 1 base, with 9 bases between. This chain's CDR3 is CASSLAAGLTNEKLFF. In DNA form, the CDR3 reads TGTGCCAGCAGTTTAGCCGCGGGCTTAACTAATGAAAAACTGTTTTTT.